The sequence of this TCR beta chain was determined in a study of technical replicates of blood from a few donors. There are 15 residues in the CDR3. Trimming took 6 bases from V and 0 from J, leaving 12 bases between them. The germline V gene encodes CDR1 SGHVS and CDR2 FNYEAQ. Sequencing was performed with immunoSEQ multiplex PCR; in TCRdb, only in-frame clones are kept and a portion is missing. Among 76,000 or so clones listed, 80% to 90% were seen once. The rearrangement joins TRBV7-6 to TRBJ1-3; the D is unclear. Sequencing was done on a sample of PBMCs. The receptor was isolated from a human donor in good health. Some clones in this sample may be carry-over from other donors' samples. The CDR3 DNA follows: TGTGCCAGCAGTTCTAGACCGGGCTCTGGAAACACCATATATTTT. Translation: CASSSRPGSGNTIYF.